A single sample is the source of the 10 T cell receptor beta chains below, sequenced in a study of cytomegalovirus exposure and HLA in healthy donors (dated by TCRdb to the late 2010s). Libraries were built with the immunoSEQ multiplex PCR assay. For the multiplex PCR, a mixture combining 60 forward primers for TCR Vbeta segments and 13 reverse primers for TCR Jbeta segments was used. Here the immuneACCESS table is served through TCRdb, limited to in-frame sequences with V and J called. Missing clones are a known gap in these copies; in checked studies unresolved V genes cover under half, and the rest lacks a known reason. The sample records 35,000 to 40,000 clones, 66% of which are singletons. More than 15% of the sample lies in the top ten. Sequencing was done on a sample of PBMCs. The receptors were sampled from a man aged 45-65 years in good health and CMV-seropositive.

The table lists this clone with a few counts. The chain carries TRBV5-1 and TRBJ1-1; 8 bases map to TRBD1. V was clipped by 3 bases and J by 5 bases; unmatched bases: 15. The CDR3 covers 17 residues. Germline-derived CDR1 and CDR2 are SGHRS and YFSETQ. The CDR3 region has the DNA TGCGCCAGCAGCTCGCGATCCAGGGGGCGCGAGGGAACTGAAGCTTTCTTT. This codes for CASSSRSRGREGTEAFF.

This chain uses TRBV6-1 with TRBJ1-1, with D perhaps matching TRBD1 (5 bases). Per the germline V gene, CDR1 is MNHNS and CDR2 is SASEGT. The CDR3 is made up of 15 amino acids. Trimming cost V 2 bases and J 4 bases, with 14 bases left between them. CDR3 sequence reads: CASSESTVGGTEAFF. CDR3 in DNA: TGTGCCAGCAGTGAATCGACGGTGGGGGGCACTGAAGCTTTCTTT.

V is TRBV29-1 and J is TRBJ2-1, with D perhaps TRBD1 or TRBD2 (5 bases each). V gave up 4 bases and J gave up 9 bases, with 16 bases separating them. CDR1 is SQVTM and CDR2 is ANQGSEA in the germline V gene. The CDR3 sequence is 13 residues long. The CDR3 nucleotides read TGCAGCGTTGGAGAGGGGCCCCTGACTGAGCAGTTCTTC. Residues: CSVGEGPLTEQFF.

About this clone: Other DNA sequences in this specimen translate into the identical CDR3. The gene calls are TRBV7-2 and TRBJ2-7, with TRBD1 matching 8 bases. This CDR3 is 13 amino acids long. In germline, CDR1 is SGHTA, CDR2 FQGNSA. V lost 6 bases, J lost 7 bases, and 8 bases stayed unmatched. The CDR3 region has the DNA TGTGCCAGCAGAGTTACAGGGGGAGAAGAGCAGTACTTC. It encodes CASRVTGGEEQYF.

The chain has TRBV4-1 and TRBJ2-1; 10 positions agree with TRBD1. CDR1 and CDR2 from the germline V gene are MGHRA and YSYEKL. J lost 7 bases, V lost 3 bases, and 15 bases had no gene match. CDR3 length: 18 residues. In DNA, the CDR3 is TGCGCCAGCAGCCAGACAGGGGGCAAGGGTATTTCGGCGAATGAGCAGTTCTTC. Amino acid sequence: CASSQTGGKGISANEQFF.

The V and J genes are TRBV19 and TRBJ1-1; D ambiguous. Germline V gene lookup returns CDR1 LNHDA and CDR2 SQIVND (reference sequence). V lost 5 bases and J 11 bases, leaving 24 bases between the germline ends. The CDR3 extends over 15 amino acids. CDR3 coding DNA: TGTGCCAGTAGTGTCAGACACAGCCAGTCGGTATGGGCTTTCTTT. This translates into CASSVRHSQSVWAFF.

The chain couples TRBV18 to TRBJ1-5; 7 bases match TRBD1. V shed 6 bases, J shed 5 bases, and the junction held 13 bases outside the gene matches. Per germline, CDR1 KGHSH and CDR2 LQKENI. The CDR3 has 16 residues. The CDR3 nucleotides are TGTGCCAGCTCCTCCACAGGGGTTGGATTGGATCAGCCCCAGCATTTT. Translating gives CASSSTGVGLDQPQHF.

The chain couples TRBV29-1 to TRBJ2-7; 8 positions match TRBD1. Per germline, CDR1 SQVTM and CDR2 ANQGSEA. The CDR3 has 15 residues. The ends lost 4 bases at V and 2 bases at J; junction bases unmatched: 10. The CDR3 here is CSVVRQGQPPYEQYF. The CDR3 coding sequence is TGCAGCGTTGTCCGACAGGGGCAACCTCCCTACGAGCAGTACTTC.

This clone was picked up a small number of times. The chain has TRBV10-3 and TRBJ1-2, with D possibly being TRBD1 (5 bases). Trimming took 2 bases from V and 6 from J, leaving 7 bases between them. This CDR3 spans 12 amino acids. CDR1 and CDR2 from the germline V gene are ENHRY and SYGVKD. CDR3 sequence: CAISEVGDGYTF. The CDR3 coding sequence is TGTGCCATCAGTGAGGTAGGGGATGGCTACACCTTC.

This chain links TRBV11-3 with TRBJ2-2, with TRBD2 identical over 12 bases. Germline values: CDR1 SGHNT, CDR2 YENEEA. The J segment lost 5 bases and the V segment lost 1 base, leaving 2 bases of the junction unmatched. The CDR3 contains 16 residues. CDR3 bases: TGTGCCAGCAGCTTAGGAGGGACTAGCGGGACCGGGGAGCTGTTTTTT. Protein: CASSLGGTSGTGELFF.